This T cell receptor (beta chain) was observed in a study of blood T cell repertoires in COVID-19. In the study overall: COVID-19 samples, acute and convalescent, were from the United States, Italy and Spain.

The CDR3 loop spans 17 amino acids. Unmatched junction bases numbered 12, after V lost 4 bases and J lost 4 bases. Germline assignment: CDR1 SGHRS and CDR2 YFSETQ. Assay: immunoSEQ multiplex PCR; the TCRdb copy retains only in-frame clones and omits some. Among 90,000 to 120,000 clones listed, more than 70% were seen once. This clonotype originated in a middle-aged man with active or convalescent COVID-19. This sequence joins TRBV5-1 and TRBJ2-3, with TRBD2 matching 10 bases. Source material: peripheral blood. CDR3 sequence: CASSPRGRLAGPDTQYF. Written as DNA, the CDR3 is TGCGCCAGCAGCCCCAGGGGGCGACTAGCGGGCCCAGATACGCAGTATTTT.